In this sample, the clone carrying this T cell receptor (beta chain) turned up a few times. What it recognizes is unknown. TCRdb independently ran MiXCR on the 5' RACE reads; one entry per CDR3 protein. The top ten clones hold more than 10% of a sample with 550,000 to 700,000 distinct CDR3 sequences, roughly 18% of them seen once. This sample was included in a study of T-cell memory formation after mild COVID-19. Notes on the study in general: The authors left the SARS-CoV-2 specificity of second-wave clones peaking on day 37 unconfirmed. Shrinking CD4+ clones were chiefly CM and EM; CD8+ ones were chiefly EMRA.

Germline V lookup: CDR1 SGHNT, CDR2 YENEEA. CDR3 size: 15 residues. V was pared by 5 bases and J by 6 bases, with 16 bases between. Input material: PBMCs or a T cell subset sorted from them (not recorded which). The sequence came from an adult woman who had mild COVID-19 (a few samples of this study predate the infection). Cell type and time point are not known. J is TRBJ2-2 and V is TRBV11-3; D perhaps matches TRBD1 (5 bases). CDR3 in amino acids: CASSPRARFPGELFF. In nucleotides, the CDR3 is TGTGCCAGCAGCCCCAGGGCCCGTTTTCCCGGGGAGCTGTTTTTT.